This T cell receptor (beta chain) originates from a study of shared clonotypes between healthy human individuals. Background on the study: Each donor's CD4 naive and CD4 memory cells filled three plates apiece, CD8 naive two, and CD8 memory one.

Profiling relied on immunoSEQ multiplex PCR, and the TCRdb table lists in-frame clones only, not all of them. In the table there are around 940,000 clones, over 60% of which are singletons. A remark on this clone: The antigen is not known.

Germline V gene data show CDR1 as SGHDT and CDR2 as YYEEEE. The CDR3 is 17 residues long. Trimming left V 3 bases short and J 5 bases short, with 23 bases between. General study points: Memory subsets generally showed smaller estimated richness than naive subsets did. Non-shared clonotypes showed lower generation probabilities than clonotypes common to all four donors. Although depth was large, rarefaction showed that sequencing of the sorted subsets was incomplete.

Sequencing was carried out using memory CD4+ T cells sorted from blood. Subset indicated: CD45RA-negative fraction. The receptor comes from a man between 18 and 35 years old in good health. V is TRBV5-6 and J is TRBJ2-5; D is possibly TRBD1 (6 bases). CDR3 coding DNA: TGTGCCAGCAGCTATATCCCAGGGGCAGGGACGGCGGAGACCCAGTACTTC. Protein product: CASSYIPGAGTAETQYF.